The T cell receptor beta chain described here comes from a study of shared clonotypes between healthy human individuals. In regard to this clone: In the same sample, other DNA sequences code for this CDR3.

Method: immunoSEQ multiplex PCR; TCRdb's copy keeps in-frame clones and lacks some. The table shows some 1 million clones, with about 75% occurring only once. V gave up 1 base and J gave up 0 bases, with 8 bases separating them. Germline CDR1 reads SGHRS; CDR2 reads YFSETQ. This CDR3 is 14 amino acids long. Sequenced input: memory CD4+ T cells sorted from blood. The subset: CD45RA-negative fraction. The chain joins TRBV5-1 to TRBJ2-7; D is ambiguous. This TCR was sampled from a man between 18 and 29 years old in good health. The CDR3 loop reads CASSLTVSSYEQYF. The CDR3 DNA reads TGCGCCAGCAGCTTGACGGTGAGCTCCTACGAGCAGTACTTC.